One and the same sample provided the 2 T cell receptor beta chains below, sequenced in a study of blood T cell repertoires in COVID-19. TCRdb keeps only in-frame clones here, not all; method: immunoSEQ multiplex PCR. The table lists 50,000 to 75,000 clones, around 82% of them singletons. Sequencing was performed on peripheral blood. The receptors derive from a man at least 80 years old with active or convalescent COVID-19.

The rearrangement links TRBV11-2 to TRBJ2-1, with 9 positions matching TRBD2. The CDR3 sequence is 15 residues long. V gave up 5 bases and J gave up 7 bases; unmatched junction bases: 9. Germline loops: CDR1 SGHAT, CDR2 FQNNGV. The CDR3 nucleotides read TGTGCCAGCAGCGGGCAGGGGACTAGCATGAATGAGCAGTTCTTC. Amino acid sequence: CASSGQGTSMNEQFF.

The chain recombines TRBV29-1 with TRBJ2-3; D is perhaps TRBD2 (6 bases). Germline V gives CDR1 SQVTM, CDR2 ANQGSEA. There are 13 residues in the CDR3. V lost 3 bases and J 1 base, leaving 8 bases between the germline ends. CDR3: CSVEREGTDTQYF. The DNA of the CDR3 is TGCAGCGTTGAGAGGGAGGGCACAGATACGCAGTATTTT.